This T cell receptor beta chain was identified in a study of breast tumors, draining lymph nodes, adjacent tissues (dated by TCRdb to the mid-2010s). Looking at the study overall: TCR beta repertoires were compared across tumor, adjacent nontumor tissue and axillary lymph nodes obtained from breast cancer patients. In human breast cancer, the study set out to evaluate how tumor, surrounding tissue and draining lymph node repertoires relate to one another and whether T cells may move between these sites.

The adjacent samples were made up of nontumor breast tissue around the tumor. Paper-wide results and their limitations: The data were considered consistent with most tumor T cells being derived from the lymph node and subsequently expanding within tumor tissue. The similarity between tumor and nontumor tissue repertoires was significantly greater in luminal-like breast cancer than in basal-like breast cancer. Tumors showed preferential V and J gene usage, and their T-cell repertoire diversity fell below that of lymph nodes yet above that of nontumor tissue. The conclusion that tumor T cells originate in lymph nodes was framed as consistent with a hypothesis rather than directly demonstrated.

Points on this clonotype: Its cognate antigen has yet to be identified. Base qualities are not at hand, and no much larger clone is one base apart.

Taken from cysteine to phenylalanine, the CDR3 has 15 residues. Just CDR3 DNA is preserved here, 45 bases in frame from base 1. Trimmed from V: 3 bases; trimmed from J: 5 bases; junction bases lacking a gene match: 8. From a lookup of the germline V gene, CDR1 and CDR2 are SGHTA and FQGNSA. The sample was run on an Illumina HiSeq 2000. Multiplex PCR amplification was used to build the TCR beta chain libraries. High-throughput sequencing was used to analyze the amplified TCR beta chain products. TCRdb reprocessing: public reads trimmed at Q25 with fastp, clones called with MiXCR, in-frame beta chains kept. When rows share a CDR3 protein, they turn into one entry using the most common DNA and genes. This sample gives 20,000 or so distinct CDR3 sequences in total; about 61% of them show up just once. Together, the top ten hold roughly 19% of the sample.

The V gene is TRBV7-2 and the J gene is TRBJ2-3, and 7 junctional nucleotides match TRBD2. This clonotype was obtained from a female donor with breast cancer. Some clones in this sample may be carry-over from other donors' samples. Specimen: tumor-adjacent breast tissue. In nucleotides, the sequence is TGTGCCAGCAGCTTCACCCCAGGGAGGGTAGATACGCAGTATTTT. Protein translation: CASSFTPGRVDTQYF.